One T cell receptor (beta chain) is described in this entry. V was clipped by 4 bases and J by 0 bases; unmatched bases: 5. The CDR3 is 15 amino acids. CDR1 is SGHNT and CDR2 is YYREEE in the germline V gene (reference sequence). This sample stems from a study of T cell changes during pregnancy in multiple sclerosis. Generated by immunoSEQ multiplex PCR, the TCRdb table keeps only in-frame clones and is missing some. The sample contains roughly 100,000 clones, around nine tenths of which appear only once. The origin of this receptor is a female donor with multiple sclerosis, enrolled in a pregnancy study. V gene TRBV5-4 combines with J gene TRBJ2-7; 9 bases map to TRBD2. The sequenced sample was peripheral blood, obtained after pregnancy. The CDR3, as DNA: TGTGCCAGCAGCCTAGCGGGGCCATCCTCCTACGAGCAGTACTTC. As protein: CASSLAGPSSYEQYF.